These 10 T cell receptor beta chains came from one sample sequenced in a study of T-cell memory formation after mild COVID-19. One entry per CDR3 protein results from TCRdb running MiXCR on the 5' RACE reads. The table shows a few hundred thousand distinct CDR3 sequences, with approximately 10% occurring only once. Sequenced: PBMCs or a T cell subset sorted from them (not recorded which). All receptors derive from a man between 18 and 29 years old who had mild COVID-19 (a few samples of this study predate the infection). Cell type and time point are not known.

This clonotype was recorded a few times. The chain has TRBV4-1 and TRBJ2-4; D is unresolved. Trimming shortened V by 0 bases and J by 3 bases, and 6 bases separated the two germline ends. The CDR3 is made up of 14 amino acids. The germline gives CDR1 MGHRA, CDR2 YSYEKL. The CDR3 coding sequence is TGCGCCAGCAGCCAAGATGGCGGCAAAAACATTCAGTACTTC. This sequence encodes CASSQDGGKNIQYF.

This clonotype has ten or more counts. The genes are TRBV5-6 and TRBJ2-6; D may match TRBD1 or TRBD2 (6 bases each). This CDR3 region has 14 residues. Germline loops: CDR1 SGHDT, CDR2 YYEEEE. Trimming stripped 3 bases from V and 4 bases from J, with 8 bases between. The CDR3 coding sequence is TGTGCCAGCAGCTGGGGGGCCGGGGCCAACGTCCTGACTTTC. Its translation is CASSWGAGANVLTF.

This clonotype was counted many times. The J gene is TRBJ2-3, the V gene TRBV12-3 or TRBV12-4, with a possible D match to TRBD1 (6 bases). The CDR3 length is 14 residues. V lost 2 bases, J lost 4 bases, and 10 bases lay in between. CDR3 in amino acids: CASSLSGVPDTQYF. The CDR3 nucleotides are TGTGCCAGCAGTTTATCAGGGGTACCAGATACGCAGTATTTT.

In its sample, this clonotype was seen many times. The rearrangement joins TRBV6-2 or TRBV6-3 to TRBJ2-7, with D perhaps matching TRBD1 or TRBD2 (5 bases each). This CDR3 comprises 16 residues. Germline CDR1 is MNHEY and CDR2 is SVGEGT. V was pared by 6 bases and J by 4 bases, with 22 bases between. The CDR3 coding sequence is TGTGCCAGCAGCCGAAGGGGACCGCGAATTACTTACGAGCAGTACTTC. Its protein is CASSRRGPRITYEQYF.

In its sample, this clonotype was seen once. The rearrangement uses TRBV5-6 and TRBJ1-2, with TRBD1 identical over 9 bases. Trimming cost V 3 bases and J 2 bases; bases outside gene matches: 8. Germline CDR1 reads SGHDT; CDR2 reads YYEEEE. This CDR3 is 16 amino acids long. The CDR3 reads CASSWNRGLTNYGYTF. The CDR3 DNA is TGTGCCAGCAGCTGGAACAGGGGGCTTACGAACTATGGCTACACCTTC.

V usage is TRBV20-1 and J usage is TRBJ1-1; D gene unclear. The V end lost 3 bases, the J end lost 1 base, and 9 bases lay between the germline ends. The CDR3 has 13 residues. From germline, CDR1 is DFQATT and CDR2 SNEGSKA (reference sequence). Here the CDR3 DNA reads TGCAGTGCTAGTAAGACTCCGAACACTGAAGCTTTCTTT. Translated: CSASKTPNTEAFF.

CDR3 DNA sequence: TGCAGTGCTAGGATACCCATCAGGGGAGGGTACGAGCAGTACTTC. It specifies CSARIPIRGGYEQYF. V usage is TRBV20-1 and J usage is TRBJ2-7, with a tentative D call TRBD2 (7 bases). V lost 3 bases and J 4 bases, leaving 19 bases between the germline ends. The CDR3 spans 15 residues. The germline V gene encodes CDR1 DFQATT and CDR2 SNEGSKA (reference sequence).

This clonotype was picked up a small number of times. V and J are TRBV3-1 and TRBJ2-2, with D possibly matching TRBD2 (5 bases). The CDR3 length is 12 residues. From germline, CDR1 is LGHDT and CDR2 YNNKEL (reference sequence). Trimming took off 5 bases at V and 8 bases at J, with 9 bases between the two ends. In DNA, the CDR3 is TGTGCCAGCAGCTTGCAGCGGGGGGAGCTGTTTTTT. Translating it yields CASSLQRGELFF.

The chain joins TRBV20-1 to TRBJ1-5; perhaps TRBD1 as D (5 bases). Trimming removed 2 bases at V and 3 bases at J, with 11 bases between. There are 14 residues in the CDR3. CDR1 DFQATT and CDR2 SNEGSKA come from the germline V gene (reference sequence). In DNA, the CDR3 is TGCAGTGCTAGATCAGGGATGGACAATCAGCCCCAGCATTTT. Its protein product is CSARSGMDNQPQHF.

The gene calls are TRBV7-9 and TRBJ1-2; D is unclear. Per germline, CDR1 SEHNR and CDR2 FQNEAQ (reference sequence). The CDR3 is 14 residues long. V shed 5 bases and J shed 7 bases, with 17 bases lying between them. The DNA for the CDR3 is TGTGCCAGCAGCACCGGGCTCTCCGGGGTTGGCTACACCTTC. Its protein product is CASSTGLSGVGYTF. The full variable domain, in which reference TRBV7-9 and TRBJ1-2 provide the parts outside the CDR3, is DTGVSQNPRHKITKRGQNVTFRCDPISEHNRLYWYRQTLGQGPEFLTYFQNEAQLEKSRLLSDRFSAERPKGSFSTLEIQRTEQGDSAMYLCASSTGLSGVGYTFGSGTRLTVV.